The T cell receptor (beta chain) described here comes from a study of T cells in narcolepsy. About the research overall: Patients with NT1 or NT2 and healthy control donors were enrolled. Points from the study as a whole: Autoreactive clonotypes reportedly recurred in blood of same and different patients, not controls. Some memory CD4+ repertoires had no autoreactive clone sequences. Same-patient CSF and blood CD4+ T cell clonotypes included HCRT-specific and TRIB2-specific autoreactive ones.

V lost 5 bases and J lost 0, with 14 bases in between. The CDR3 is 16 amino acids. CDR1 is SGHAT and CDR2 is FQNNGV in the germline V gene. Only in-frame clones appear in the TCRdb table, and some are missing; sequencing was by immunoSEQ multiplex PCR. The sample includes approximately 28,000 clones, 81% of them seen just once. As regards this clone: Its matching antigen is unknown.

The chain carries TRBV11-2 and TRBJ2-1; D possibly corresponds to TRBD1 (7 bases). The sequence was collected from a human donor in good health. Sample: memory (CD45RA-) CD4+ T cells from blood. The CDR3 DNA is TGTGCCAGCAGCGGACTACAGGGGATCTCCTACAATGAGCAGTTCTTC. The encoded protein is CASSGLQGISYNEQFF.